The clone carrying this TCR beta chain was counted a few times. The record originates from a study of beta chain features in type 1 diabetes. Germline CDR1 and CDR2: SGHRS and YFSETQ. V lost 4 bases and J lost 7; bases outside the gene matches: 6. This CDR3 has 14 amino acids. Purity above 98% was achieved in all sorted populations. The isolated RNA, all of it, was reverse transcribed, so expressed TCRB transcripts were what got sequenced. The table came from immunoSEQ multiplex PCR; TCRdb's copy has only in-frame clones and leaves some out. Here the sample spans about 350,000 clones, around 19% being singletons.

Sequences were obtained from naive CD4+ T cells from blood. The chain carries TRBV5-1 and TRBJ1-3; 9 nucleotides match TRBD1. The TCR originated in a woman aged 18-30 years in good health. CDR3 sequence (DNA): TGCGCCAGCAGCCCCGACAGGGGGAGGAACACCATATATTTT. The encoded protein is CASSPDRGRNTIYF.